This is a list of T cell receptor beta chains from one sample in a study of blood T cells in healthy people across ages. TCRdb reprocessed the 5' RACE reads via MiXCR and lists one record per CDR3 protein. Of 450,000 to 700,000 distinct CDR3 sequences in the sample, about 26% are singletons; the top ten hold about 18%. The specimen was blood. The receptor source for this set is a woman aged 65 to 85 in good health. Each CDR3 is given with its conserved first and last residue. The D gene is left open where the match is weak. Clone size is given for some rows only: seen once, a few or many times, or a class if the clone is expanded.

j_call,v_call,clone_size,d_call,cdr3_nt,cdr3_aa
TRBJ2-3,TRBV4-3,.,.,TGCGCCAGCAGCCAAGATTCATGGGTAGGAGATACGCAGTATTTT,CASSQDSWVGDTQYF
TRBJ1-4,TRBV6-5,.,TRBD1,TGTGCCAGCAGTTACTCCCCAACAGGGGCAACTAATGAAAAACTGTTTTTT,CASSYSPTGATNEKLFF
TRBJ1-2,TRBV3-1,.,TRBD1,TGTGCCAGCGCAGCTACCGGGACAGCGGATGGCTACACCTTC,CASAATGTADGYTF
TRBJ2-7,TRBV7-2,.,.,TGTGCCAGCAGCTTAGATAACAGGCCCTACGAGCAGTACTTC,CASSLDNRPYEQYF
TRBJ1-2,TRBV7-2,.,.,TGTGCCAGCAGCTTGTTAAGACAGAACTATGGCTACACCTTC,CASSLLRQNYGYTF
TRBJ2-7,TRBV7-2,.,TRBD1,TGTGCCGGCAGCATAGGACAGGGGCACCCCTCCTACGAGCAGTACTTC,CAGSIGQGHPSYEQYF
TRBJ2-5,TRBV5-1,.,TRBD1,TGCGCCGGCAGCTGGGGGGACAGGGACCAAGAGACCCAGTACTTC,CAGSWGDRDQETQYF
TRBJ2-2,TRBV7-2,.,.,TGTGCCAGCAGCTTCGACGGGGGCGGAACCGGGGAGCTGTTTTTT,CASSFDGGGTGELFF
TRBJ2-7,TRBV6-2/TRBV6-3,many,.,TGTGCCAGCAGTTTACGAGTCTTGGCCAATTCCTACGAGCAGTACTTC,CASSLRVLANSYEQYF
TRBJ2-1,TRBV27,few,.,TGTGCCAGCAGTTCCCGCCCTAGGGGACCTGCTATTTACAATGAGCAGTTCTTC,CASSSRPRGPAIYNEQFF
TRBJ1-3,TRBV7-2,.,.,TGCGCCAGCAGCCCCTACCCTTTACAGACAATTGCCTCTGGAAACACCATATATTTT,CASSPYPLQTIASGNTIYF
TRBJ2-1,TRBV5-4,few,.,TGTGCCAGCAGCTTGGGATATACGGCCCCCACAGAGCAGTTCTTC,CASSLGYTAPTEQFF
TRBJ1-4,TRBV20-1,.,.,TGCAGTGCTAGTCCTCGGACGGGTAATGAAAAACTGTTTTTT,CSASPRTGNEKLFF
TRBJ1-2,TRBV30,.,.,TGTGCCTCCGGCCGATCGGGACACACCTACACCTTC,CASGRSGHTYTF
TRBJ2-4,TRBV6-6,.,.,TGTGCCAGCAGTAACGTGGGGAACATTCAGTACTTC,CASSNVGNIQYF
TRBJ1-1,TRBV9,.,.,TGTGCCAGCAGCGTAGGGGGGGCAATGAACACTGAAGCTTTCTTT,CASSVGGAMNTEAFF
TRBJ2-1,TRBV6-2/TRBV6-3,.,TRBD1,TGTGCCAGCAGTTACGCGACAGGGATTTTCACCAATGAGCAGTTCTTC,CASSYATGIFTNEQFF
TRBJ2-6,TRBV7-2,.,TRBD2,TGTGCCAGCAGCGTGAGGCCTACTAGCGGAGGTTCTGGGGCCAACGTCCTGACTTTC,CASSVRPTSGGSGANVLTF
TRBJ2-2,TRBV20-1,.,TRBD1,TGCAGTGCCCCGGATCCTACAGGGGGCACCGGGGAGCTGTTTTTT,CSAPDPTGGTGELFF
TRBJ2-5,TRBV7-9,many,TRBD1,TGTGCCAGCAGCTCGCGACTAAGACAGGGCGTCTTAGAGACCCAGTACTTC,CASSSRLRQGVLETQYF
TRBJ2-5,TRBV21-1,.,.,TGTGCCAGCAGCAAAGGGGATGTCAGACGCCTTCGGACCCAGTACTTC,CASSKGDVRRLRTQYF
TRBJ2-5,TRBV4-2,.,.,TGTGCCAGCAGCCAAGACTTACGGGGGGCGATTGGTGAGACCCAGTACTTC,CASSQDLRGAIGETQYF